What follows are 2 T cell receptor beta chains derived from one specimen sequenced in a study of PD-1 blockade in classical Hodgkin lymphoma. Only in-frame clones appear in the TCRdb table, and some are missing; sequencing was by immunoSEQ multiplex PCR. The sample has over 15,000 clones; roughly 67% are singletons. Each patient experienced a relapse that followed autologous stem cell transplantation, and brentuximab vedotin exposure varied. Sequencing used peripheral blood mononuclear cells (PBMCs), obtained before the second cycle of nivolumab. These receptors all come from a human donor with classical Hodgkin lymphoma.

This clone was seen only a few times. V is TRBV29-1 and J is TRBJ2-1; D gene ambiguous. The CDR3 loop spans 15 amino acids. The V and J ends lost 3 bases and 7 bases respectively, with 19 bases between them. Germline values: CDR1 SQVTM, CDR2 ANQGSEA. Here the CDR3 DNA reads TGCAGCGTTGATACCCTCGGGTTCATTGGGAATGAGCAGTTCTTC. It yields the protein CSVDTLGFIGNEQFF.

Within the sample, this clone is medium-sized. The chain recombines TRBV5-1 with TRBJ2-1, with TRBD2 matching over 11 bases. Losses at the gene ends were 5 bases for V and 7 bases for J; bases not matched to a gene: 8. The CDR3 runs 15 residues. From germline, CDR1 is SGHRS and CDR2 YFSETQ. The CDR3 bases are TGCGCCAGCAGGGCCGGGACTAGCGGATTAAATGAGCAGTTCTTC. Its translation is CASRAGTSGLNEQFF.